This note documents a single TCR beta chain sequence. Additional DNA sequences in this sample encode the identical CDR3. CDR1 SGHRS and CDR2 YFSETQ come from the germline V gene. V trimming: 1 base; J trimming: 1 base; junction bases outside the gene matches: 1. The CDR3 covers 14 residues. TCRdb keeps only in-frame clones here, not all; method: immunoSEQ multiplex PCR. Here the sample spans a few hundred thousand clones, about nine tenths being singletons. This sample is part of a study of control samples from healthy donors and cancer patients. The origin of this receptor is a man between 35 and 55 years old with head and neck cancer. Input material: PBMCs. The chain uses TRBV5-1 and TRBJ1-1; the match to TRBD1 covers 7 bases. CDR3 sequence: CASSLSGGNTEAFF. The CDR3 nucleotides read TGCGCCAGCAGCTTGTCAGGGGGGAACACTGAAGCTTTCTTT. The full variable domain, its missing parts supplied by reference TRBV5-1 and TRBJ1-1, is KAGVTQTPRYLIKTRGQQVTLSCSPISGHRSVSWYQQTPGQGLQFLFEYFSETQRNKGNFPGRFSGRQFSNSRSEMNVSTLELGDSALYLCASSLSGGNTEAFFGQGTRLTVV.